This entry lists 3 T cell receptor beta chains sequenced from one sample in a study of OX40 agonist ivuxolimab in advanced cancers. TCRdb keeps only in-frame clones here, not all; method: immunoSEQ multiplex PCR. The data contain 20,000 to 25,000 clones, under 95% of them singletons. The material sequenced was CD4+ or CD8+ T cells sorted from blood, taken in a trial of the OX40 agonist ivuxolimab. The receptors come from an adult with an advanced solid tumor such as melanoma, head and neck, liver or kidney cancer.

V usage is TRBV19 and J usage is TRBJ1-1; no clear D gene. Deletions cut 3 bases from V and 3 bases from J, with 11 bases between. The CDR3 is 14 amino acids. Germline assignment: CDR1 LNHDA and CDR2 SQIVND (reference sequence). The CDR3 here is CASSIQGRYTEAFF. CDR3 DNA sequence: TGTGCCAGTAGTATCCAAGGGAGGTACACTGAAGCTTTCTTT.

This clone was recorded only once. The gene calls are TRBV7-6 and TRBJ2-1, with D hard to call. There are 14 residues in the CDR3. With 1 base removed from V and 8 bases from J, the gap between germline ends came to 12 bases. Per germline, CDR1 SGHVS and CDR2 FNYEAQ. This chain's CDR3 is CASSLGGGFDEQFF. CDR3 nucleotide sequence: TGTGCCAGCAGCTTAGGAGGCGGATTCGATGAGCAGTTCTTC.

CDR3 loop: CASSLAVILVAGELFF. CDR3 nucleotides: TGTGCCAGCAGCTTGGCCGTAATTCTCGTCGCCGGGGAGCTGTTTTTT. This sequence joins TRBV5-8 and TRBJ2-2; D is unresolved. V lost 0 bases and J lost 6, with 15 bases in between. Germline V gene data show CDR1 as SGHTS and CDR2 as YDEGEE. The CDR3 sequence is 16 residues long.